Listed below are T cell receptor beta chains from one sample, sequenced in a study of cytomegalovirus exposure and HLA in healthy donors. Measured with immunoSEQ multiplex PCR; TCRdb has only the in-frame clones, and not every one. The sample has roughly 110,000 clones, 82% seen once; the top ten hold under 3.5%. Sequenced material: PBMCs. The receptors come from a man aged 25-45 years in good health and CMV-seropositive. Each CDR3 is given with its conserved first and last residue. D genes are given only for firm matches. The size entry is marked missing in some rows and otherwise reads once, few, many or a size class.

CASSPQGAGSNQPQHF,TGTGCCAGCAGCCCCCAGGGGGCGGGGAGCAATCAGCCCCAGCATTTT,NA,TRBD1,TRBV2,TRBJ1-5
CASSYAGGRADTQYF,TGTGCCAGCAGTTACGCCGGTGGCAGGGCGGATACGCAGTATTTT,once,NA,TRBV6-5,TRBJ2-3
CASSWDSPGLNTGELFF,TGTGCCAGCAGCTGGGACTCCCCGGGGCTGAACACCGGGGAGCTGTTTTTT,NA,NA,TRBV5-5,TRBJ2-2
CASTADRAAFF,TGTGCCAGCACCGCAGACAGGGCGGCTTTCTTT,NA,TRBD1,TRBV6-1,TRBJ1-1
CASSPDSGQGTGELFF,TGTGCCAGCTCACCGGACTCTGGACAGGGGACCGGGGAGCTGTTTTTT,few,TRBD1,TRBV18,TRBJ2-2
CASSFGGPTDTQYF,TGTGCCAGCAGCTTCGGGGGTCCCACAGATACGCAGTATTTT,NA,NA,TRBV5-6,TRBJ2-3
CASSNWDRENYGYTF,TGTGCCAGCAGTAATTGGGACAGGGAAAACTATGGCTACACCTTC,NA,TRBD1,TRBV6-5,TRBJ1-2
CSVTVSNTEAFF,TGCAGCGTTACAGTATCGAACACTGAAGCTTTCTTT,NA,NA,TRBV29-1,TRBJ1-1
CASSRQGFYEQYF,TGCGCCAGCAGCCGACAGGGCTTTTACGAGCAGTACTTC,once,TRBD1,TRBV5-1,TRBJ2-7
CASSFTPGGPGNEQFF,TGTGCCAGCAGTTTTACCCCGGGGGGGCCTGGCAATGAGCAGTTCTTC,NA,TRBD2,TRBV6-5,TRBJ2-1
CASSVYPGTGNQPQHF,TGTGCCAGCAGTGTCTACCCCGGGACAGGCAATCAGCCCCAGCATTTT,NA,TRBD1,TRBV27,TRBJ1-5
CASSLEGQGGYEQYF,TGTGCCAGCAGCCTTGAAGGACAGGGGGGTTACGAGCAGTACTTC,NA,TRBD1,TRBV11-3,TRBJ2-7
CASSVEYRVNNEQFF,TGTGCCAGCAGCGTAGAGTACAGGGTTAACAATGAGCAGTTCTTC,NA,NA,TRBV9,TRBJ2-1
CASSQVTGGEKLFF,TGCGCCAGCAGCCAGGTGACAGGGGGTGAAAAACTGTTTTTT,NA,TRBD1,TRBV4-1,TRBJ1-4
CASSVSGAYTGELFF,TGTGCCAGCAGCGTCAGCGGGGCCTACACCGGGGAGCTGTTTTTT,NA,TRBD2,TRBV9,TRBJ2-2
CASSRGGSNEKLFF,TGTGCCAGCAGCCGGGGAGGGTCGAATGAAAAACTGTTTTTT,NA,NA,TRBV5-4,TRBJ1-4
CASSSGTGLNSPLHF,TGTGCCAGCAGCTCCGGGACAGGGTTGAATTCACCCCTCCACTTT,NA,TRBD1,TRBV5-4,TRBJ1-6
CASSEVQNNSPLHF,TGTGCCAGCAGTGAAGTGCAGAATAATTCACCCCTCCACTTT,NA,NA,TRBV6-1,TRBJ1-6
CASSPATGVDEQFF,TGCGCCAGCAGCCCCGCCACAGGGGTGGATGAGCAGTTCTTC,few,TRBD1,TRBV5-1,TRBJ2-1
CASSIGLAGSTDTQYF,TGCGCCAGCAGCATAGGACTAGCGGGGAGCACAGATACGCAGTATTTT,few,TRBD2,TRBV5-1,TRBJ2-3
CAISDSTATNEKLFF,TGTGCCATCAGTGATTCGACAGCAACTAATGAAAAACTGTTTTTT,few,NA,TRBV10-3,TRBJ1-4
CASSFDRRNQPQHF,TGTGCCAGCAGTTTCGACAGGAGGAATCAGCCCCAGCATTTT,NA,NA,TRBV6-5,TRBJ1-5
CASSLNRGRTGELFF,TGTGCCAGCAGCTTGAACAGGGGAAGGACCGGGGAGCTGTTTTTT,few,TRBD1,TRBV11-2,TRBJ2-2
CASRTDSNTEAFF,TGTGCCAGCAGGACTGACAGCAACACTGAAGCTTTCTTT,NA,NA,TRBV6-1,TRBJ1-1
CAWSVLGGRETQYF,TGTGCCTGGAGTGTACTTGGAGGGAGGGAGACCCAGTACTTC,NA,NA,TRBV30,TRBJ2-5
CASSPGGTGTFYGYTF,TGCGCCAGCAGCCCCGGAGGGACAGGGACTTTTTATGGCTACACCTTC,NA,TRBD1,TRBV5-1,TRBJ1-2
CSVAQPGQKGTYEQYF,TGCAGCGTTGCCCAACCCGGACAGAAAGGGACCTACGAGCAGTACTTC,few,NA,TRBV29-1,TRBJ2-7
CAWSFGTVEETQYF,TGTGCCTGGAGTTTCGGGACAGTAGAAGAGACCCAGTACTTC,NA,TRBD1,TRBV30,TRBJ2-5
CASSSRPPRATQYF,TGCGCCAGCAGCTCGCGTCCGCCCCGAGCTACGCAGTATTTT,NA,NA,TRBV5-1,TRBJ2-3
CAFRGAFYNEQFF,TGTGCCTTCCGGGGGGCCTTCTACAATGAGCAGTTCTTC,NA,NA,TRBV10-3,TRBJ2-1
CASSVRAATSGTDTQYF,TGTGCCAGCAGCGTGAGGGCCGCGACTAGCGGCACAGATACGCAGTATTTT,NA,TRBD2,TRBV9,TRBJ2-3
CASSYGTGSYNEQFF,TGTGCCAGCAGTTACGGGACAGGCTCCTACAATGAGCAGTTCTTC,NA,TRBD1,TRBV6-5,TRBJ2-1
CAWSRSLNTEAFF,TGTGCCTGGAGTCGGAGTTTGAACACTGAAGCTTTCTTT,NA,NA,TRBV30,TRBJ1-1
CASSLKLAGAGQETQYF,TGTGCCAGCAGCTTAAAACTAGCGGGGGCCGGGCAAGAGACCCAGTACTTC,NA,TRBD2,TRBV7-7,TRBJ2-5
CASSLDRLSTDTQYF,TGTGCCAGCAGCTTGGACAGGCTCAGCACAGATACGCAGTATTTT,few,TRBD1,TRBV7-9,TRBJ2-3
CASSMAEGDTQYF,TGTGCCAGTAGTATGGCCGAGGGAGATACGCAGTATTTT,once,NA,TRBV19,TRBJ2-3
CAWSVLRDISGYTF,TGTGCCTGGAGTGTACTAAGGGACATAAGCGGCTACACCTTC,NA,NA,TRBV30,TRBJ1-2
CASSKVIAGANTDTQYF,TGTGCCAGCAGCAAAGTAATAGCGGGGGCCAACACAGATACGCAGTATTTT,NA,NA,TRBV21-1,TRBJ2-3
CASSAYLPLRSGVMNTEAFF,TGTGCCAGCAGCGCCTACCTGCCGCTTCGGTCCGGGGTAATGAACACTGAAGCTTTCTTT,NA,NA,TRBV7-8,TRBJ1-1
CASSYEGVGMNTEAFF,TGTGCCAGCAGTTACGAGGGGGTCGGGATGAACACTGAAGCTTTCTTT,NA,NA,TRBV6-5,TRBJ1-1
CATSRGETSGVSTDTQYF,TGTGCCACCAGCAGAGGGGAAACTAGCGGGGTGAGCACAGATACGCAGTATTTT,NA,TRBD2,TRBV15,TRBJ2-3
CAIKSHRNTEAFF,TGTGCCATAAAATCCCACAGGAACACTGAAGCTTTCTTT,NA,NA,TRBV15,TRBJ1-1
CASSYDRENSPLHF,TGTGCCAGCAGTTATGACAGGGAGAATTCACCCCTCCACTTT,NA,TRBD1,TRBV6-5,TRBJ1-6
CSVRGGVGNQPQHF,TGCAGCGTGAGGGGGGGCGTGGGCAATCAGCCCCAGCATTTT,NA,NA,TRBV29-1,TRBJ1-5
CASSTSSGGEQYF,TGCGCCAGCAGCACCAGCTCAGGGGGCGAGCAGTACTTC,NA,TRBD1,TRBV5-1,TRBJ2-7